Listed below are T cell receptor beta chains from one sample, sequenced in a study of identical twins. TCRdb independently ran MiXCR on the 5' RACE reads; one entry per CDR3 protein. The sample yields 1.5 million or so distinct CDR3 sequences, 25% to 35% seen once. Sample: cord blood. Every receptor here comes from a newborn girl in good health. Both conserved end residues are part of each CDR3. The D gene is left open where the match is weak. Clone size is not always given. Where it is, it says once, few, many or a class for expanded clones.

v_call: TRBV4-1
clone_size: .
j_call: TRBJ2-4
d_call: TRBD2
cdr3_nt: TGCGCCAGCAGCCAAGATTCCTCCTTAGCGGGGGGAAACGTGGCCAAAAACATTCAGTACTTC
cdr3_aa: CASSQDSSLAGGNVAKNIQYF

v_call: TRBV3-1
clone_size: .
j_call: TRBJ2-1
d_call: TRBD2
cdr3_nt: TGTGCCAGCAGCCAGGCTCTCGCGGGAGGGGACTACAATGAGCAGTTCTTC
cdr3_aa: CASSQALAGGDYNEQFF

v_call: TRBV4-1
clone_size: .
j_call: TRBJ2-1
d_call: TRBD2
cdr3_nt: TGCGCCAGCAGCCAAGATTCCCTACTAGCGGGGGCCTACAATGAGCAGTTCTTC
cdr3_aa: CASSQDSLLAGAYNEQFF

v_call: TRBV7-8
clone_size: .
j_call: TRBJ2-7
d_call: .
cdr3_nt: TGTGCCAGCAGCTTAGAATTCCGGGGAATAGGCTACGAGCAGTACTTC
cdr3_aa: CASSLEFRGIGYEQYF

v_call: TRBV28
clone_size: .
j_call: TRBJ2-3
d_call: .
cdr3_nt: TGTGCCAGCAGTTTTGCCCCCCCCACAGATACGCAGTATTTT
cdr3_aa: CASSFAPPTDTQYF

v_call: TRBV28
clone_size: .
j_call: TRBJ1-4
d_call: TRBD1
cdr3_nt: TGTGCCAGCACCCTGGGGACAGGGTACGGAAAACTGTTTTTT
cdr3_aa: CASTLGTGYGKLFF

v_call: TRBV18
clone_size: .
j_call: TRBJ1-1
d_call: .
cdr3_nt: TGTGCCAGCTCAGCAAAGGCAGGGCCGATGAACACTGAAGCTTTCTTT
cdr3_aa: CASSAKAGPMNTEAFF

v_call: TRBV5-1
clone_size: .
j_call: TRBJ1-2
d_call: TRBD1
cdr3_nt: TGCGCCAGCCTCGATCGTACAGGGGTGGACTATGGCTACACCTTC
cdr3_aa: CASLDRTGVDYGYTF

v_call: TRBV12-3/TRBV12-4
clone_size: few
j_call: TRBJ2-7
d_call: TRBD2
cdr3_nt: TGTGCCAGCAGTTTAGCCGGACTAGCGTCCCCCTACGAGCAGTACTTC
cdr3_aa: CASSLAGLASPYEQYF

v_call: TRBV7-2
clone_size: .
j_call: TRBJ1-1
d_call: .
cdr3_nt: TGTGCCAGCAGTTTAAAACCAGGGAGCCTGAACACTGAAGCTTTCTTT
cdr3_aa: CASSLKPGSLNTEAFF

v_call: TRBV13
clone_size: many
j_call: TRBJ2-7
d_call: .
cdr3_nt: TGTGCCAGCAGCTTATCCCAGGGCCGTATCTACGAGCAGTACTTC
cdr3_aa: CASSLSQGRIYEQYF

v_call: TRBV7-2
clone_size: .
j_call: TRBJ2-7
d_call: .
cdr3_nt: TGTGCCAGCAGCTTAGGAGGACAGATTTCCTACGAGCAGTACTTC
cdr3_aa: CASSLGGQISYEQYF

v_call: TRBV29-1
clone_size: .
j_call: TRBJ2-2
d_call: .
cdr3_nt: TGCAGCGTTGAGAAAGGCCGGGGCACCGGGGAGCTGTTTTTT
cdr3_aa: CSVEKGRGTGELFF

v_call: TRBV2
clone_size: .
j_call: TRBJ2-3
d_call: .
cdr3_nt: TGTGCCAGCAGACGTACTGGAAGCGGCACAGATACGCAGTATTTT
cdr3_aa: CASRRTGSGTDTQYF

v_call: TRBV5-1
clone_size: .
j_call: TRBJ2-3
d_call: TRBD2
cdr3_nt: TGCGCCAGCCTCCAACGGGGGGGCCTCACAGATACGCAGTATTTT
cdr3_aa: CASLQRGGLTDTQYF

v_call: TRBV20-1
clone_size: few
j_call: TRBJ1-5
d_call: .
cdr3_nt: TGCAGTGGCAAGAAAACGGGTCAGCCCCAGCATTTT
cdr3_aa: CSGKKTGQPQHF

v_call: TRBV25-1
clone_size: once
j_call: TRBJ2-7
d_call: .
cdr3_nt: TGTGCCAGCAGTGGCAGCCAGGACTACGAGCAGTACTTC
cdr3_aa: CASSGSQDYEQYF